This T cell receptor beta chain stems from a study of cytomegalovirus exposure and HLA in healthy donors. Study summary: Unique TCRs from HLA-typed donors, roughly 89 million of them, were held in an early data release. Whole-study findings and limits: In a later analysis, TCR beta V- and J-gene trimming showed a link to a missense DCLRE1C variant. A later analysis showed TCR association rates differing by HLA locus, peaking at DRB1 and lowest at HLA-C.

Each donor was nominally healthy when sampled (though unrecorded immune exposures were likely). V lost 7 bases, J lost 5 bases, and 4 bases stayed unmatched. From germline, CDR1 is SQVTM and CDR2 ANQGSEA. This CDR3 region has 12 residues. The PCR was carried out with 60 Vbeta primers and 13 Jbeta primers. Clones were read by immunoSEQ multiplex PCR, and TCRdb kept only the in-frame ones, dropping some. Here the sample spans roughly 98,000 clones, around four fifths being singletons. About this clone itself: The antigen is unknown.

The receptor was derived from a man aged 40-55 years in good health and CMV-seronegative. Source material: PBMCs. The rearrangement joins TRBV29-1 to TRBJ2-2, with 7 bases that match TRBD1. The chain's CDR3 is CSAEGQTGELFF. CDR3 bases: TGCAGCGCAGAGGGACAGACCGGGGAGCTGTTTTTT.